This T cell receptor (beta chain) was captured in a study of T cell responses to AZD1222 COVID-19 vaccine. Findings and caveats of the study: White British donors predominated, females outnumbered males, and clonal diversity was possibly underestimated.

With respect to this clone: Its antigen is not known. One end of the junction fails to match germline, which may point to a read error.

Method: immunoSEQ multiplex PCR; TCRdb's copy keeps in-frame clones and lacks some. This sample has approximately 100,000 clones, with just over 90% found just once. Per germline, CDR1 SQVTM and CDR2 ANQGSEA. This CDR3 has 8 residues. Sequenced material: peripheral blood, taken on day 0 of AZD1222 vaccination. This chain joins TRBV29-1 and TRBJ1-2; D remains ambiguous. This receptor was identified in an adult in good health. CDR3 sequence: CSVVGGHF. As DNA, the CDR3 is TGCAGCGTTGTAGGCGGGCACTTC. The variable domain in full, completed from reference TRBV29-1 and TRBJ1-2, reads SAVISQKPSRDICQRGTSLTIQCQVDSQVTMMFWYRQQPGQSLTLIATANQGSEATYESGFVIDKFPISRPNLTFSTLTVSNMSPEDSSIYLCSVVGGHFGSGTRLTVV.